What follows are 28 T cell receptor beta chains derived from one specimen sequenced in a study of blood T cell repertoires in COVID-19. Here immunoSEQ multiplex PCR was the method, and the copy in TCRdb shows in-frame clones only, minus some. Of fewer than 450,000 clones listed, roughly 88% are singletons. The sequenced sample consisted of peripheral blood. The receptors here all came from a woman in her fifties or sixties with COVID-19, enrolled during active disease.

This chain joins TRBV6-5 and TRBJ1-1; no reliable D call. V was clipped by 7 bases and J by 6 bases, with 15 bases between them. Germline-derived CDR1 and CDR2 are MNHEY and SVGAGI. CDR3 length: 13 residues. Here the CDR3 reads CASKEDPGAEAFF. CDR3 DNA sequence: TGTGCCAGCAAGGAGGACCCCGGGGCTGAAGCTTTCTTT.

The chain joins TRBV6-4 to TRBJ2-2; D is unresolved. Trimming took off 6 bases at V and 4 bases at J, with 12 bases between the two ends. Germline V lookup: CDR1 MRHNA, CDR2 SNTAGT. The CDR3 covers 14 residues. CDR3 sequence: CASRQEPGTGELFF. The CDR3 DNA sequence: TGTGCCAGCAGACAAGAGCCGGGCACCGGGGAGCTGTTTTTT.

This sequence joins TRBV24-1 and TRBJ2-1; 7 nucleotides match TRBD1. The CDR3 has 14 amino acids. The trim removed 8 bases at V and 2 bases at J, leaving 5 bases unmatched. Germline lookup yields CDR1 KGHDR and CDR2 SFDVKD. The CDR3 bases are TGTGCCACCATGGGTCAGGGGGCCTACAATGAGCAGTTCTTC. Translation: CATMGQGAYNEQFF.

In this sample, this clone turned up once. The chain joins TRBV5-6 to TRBJ1-6; D gene unclear. CDR1 and CDR2 from the germline V gene are SGHDT and YYEEEE. V lost 1 base to trimming and J lost 7 bases, with 9 bases between them. The CDR3 has 14 residues. CDR3 sequence: CASSLINKNSPLHF. CDR3 nucleotide sequence: TGTGCCAGCAGCTTGATTAACAAGAATTCACCCCTCCACTTT. Filled out from reference TRBV5-6 and TRBJ1-6, the complete variable domain reads DAGVTQSPTHLIKTRGQQVTLRCSPKSGHDTVSWYQQALGQGPQFIFQYYEEEERQRGNFPDRFSGHQFPNYSSELNVNALLLGDSALYLCASSLINKNSPLHFGNGTRLTVT.

This sequence joins TRBV7-9 and TRBJ1-2; D perhaps matches TRBD1 (5 bases). Trimming pared 5 bases from V and 8 bases from J, leaving 15 bases between. In germline, CDR1 is SEHNR, CDR2 FQNEAQ (reference sequence). This CDR3 comprises 13 residues. DNA of the CDR3: TGTGCCAGCAGCCCTGACAGCGGGTGGGGCTACACCTTC. Encoded protein: CASSPDSGWGYTF.

This clone occurred once. This sample also contains other DNA sequences that code for the same CDR3. This sequence joins TRBV11-2 and TRBJ1-1; no reliable D call. CDR1 is SGHAT and CDR2 is FQNNGV in the germline V gene. V gave up 0 bases and J gave up 1 base, with 3 bases separating them. The CDR3 length is 13 residues. CDR3 loop: CASSLDRNTEAFF. DNA of the CDR3: TGTGCCAGCAGCTTAGACCGGAACACTGAAGCTTTCTTT.

The CDR3, as DNA: TGTGCCACGGGACTAGCCACCTACGAGCAGTACTTC. It codes for CATGLATYEQYF. This rearrangement joins TRBV2 to TRBJ2-7, with TRBD2 matching over 9 bases. This CDR3 region has 12 residues. Looked up from germline, CDR1 is SNHLY and CDR2 is FYNNEI. J was trimmed by 2 bases and V by 10 bases; bases with no gene match: 3.

This chain uses TRBV4-1 with TRBJ2-7, with TRBD1 identical over 8 bases. The germline V gene has CDR1 MGHRA and CDR2 YSYEKL. J was trimmed by 2 bases and V by 0 bases; bases with no gene match: 3. The CDR3 runs 15 residues. The CDR3 DNA is TGCGCCAGCAGCCAAGAAGGGACAGGACCCTACGAGCAGTACTTC. Protein: CASSQEGTGPYEQYF.

This chain links TRBV5-1 with TRBJ1-1; 9 bases are shared with TRBD1. This CDR3 has 17 residues. The V gene end was trimmed by 3 bases and the J gene end by 0 bases; junction bases not matched to a gene: 9. Germline-derived CDR1 and CDR2 are SGHRS and YFSETQ. CDR3 loop: CASSSGPGTGLNTEAFF. Written as DNA, the CDR3 is TGCGCCAGCAGCTCTGGACCAGGGACAGGGTTGAACACTGAAGCTTTCTTT.

The chain employs TRBV11-2 and TRBJ2-7; 8 positions match TRBD1. Unmatched junction bases numbered 3, after V lost 2 bases and J lost 3 bases. The CDR3 has 14 amino acids. Germline V gene data show CDR1 as SGHAT and CDR2 as FQNNGV. The CDR3: CASSLRTGIYEQYF. In DNA form, the CDR3 reads TGTGCCAGCAGCTTAAGGACAGGGATCTACGAGCAGTACTTC.

The chain links TRBV5-4 to TRBJ1-1; 7 nucleotides agree with TRBD1. The germline V gene encodes CDR1 SGHNT and CDR2 YYREEE (reference sequence). This CDR3 spans 14 amino acids. V lost 0 bases, J lost 7 bases, and 6 bases stayed unmatched. The CDR3 sequence is CASSLDPGTVEAFF. The CDR3 DNA reads TGTGCCAGCAGCTTGGACCCCGGGACAGTTGAAGCTTTCTTT.

The chain recombines TRBV6-5 with TRBJ2-7, with 8 nucleotides matching TRBD1. Trimming removed 11 bases from V and 4 bases from J; junction bases left unmatched: 10. The CDR3 extends over 13 amino acids. Germline V lookup: CDR1 MNHEY, CDR2 SVGAGI. DNA of the CDR3: TGTGCCGGCCGCCCGGACAGGGAATACGAGCAGTACTTC. This sequence encodes CAGRPDREYEQYF.

This chain links TRBV10-3 with TRBJ1-5, with D hard to call. The ends were cut back, 8 bases at V and 9 bases at J, with 14 bases in the middle. The V gene's germline CDR1 is ENHRY and CDR2 SYGVKD. This CDR3 spans 12 amino acids. This CDR3 is CAIGPGDRPQHF. CDR3 bases: TGTGCCATCGGGCCCGGGGATAGGCCCCAGCATTTT.

The chain is built from TRBV28 and TRBJ2-6, with 8 nucleotides matching TRBD1. The CDR3 is 14 residues long. From germline, CDR1 is MDHEN and CDR2 SYDVKM. The ends lost 6 bases at V and 11 bases at J; junction bases unmatched: 9. Written as DNA, the CDR3 is TGTGCCAGCAGCCGGGACAGGCCACGGGACGTCCTGACTTTC. It yields the protein CASSRDRPRDVLTF.

V gene TRBV19 combines with J gene TRBJ1-5; possible D gene TRBD1, 5 bases. The CDR3 runs 14 residues. The germline gives CDR1 LNHDA, CDR2 SQIVND (reference sequence). V lost 6 bases, J lost 2 bases, and 11 bases lay in between. CDR3 sequence (DNA): TGTGCCAGTAGCCCCTCGGGGGGCAATCAGCCCCAGCATTTT. It is translated as CASSPSGGNQPQHF.

The chain employs TRBV29-1 and TRBJ1-1, with a weak D call TRBD1 (6 bases). Trimming pared 4 bases from V and 3 bases from J, leaving 9 bases between. This CDR3 contains 12 residues. CDR1 and CDR2 (germline): SQVTM, ANQGSEA. CDR3: CSVGKGDTEAFF. CDR3 in DNA: TGCAGCGTTGGAAAGGGGGACACTGAAGCTTTCTTT. The variable domain in full, with the rest retrieved from reference TRBV29-1 and TRBJ1-1, is SAVISQKPSRDICQRGTSLTIQCQVDSQVTMMFWYRQQPGQSLTLIATANQGSEATYESGFVIDKFPISRPNLTFSTLTVSNMSPEDSSIYLCSVGKGDTEAFFGQGTRLTVV.

The J gene is TRBJ1-4, the V gene TRBV28; no reliable D call. The germline gives CDR1 MDHEN, CDR2 SYDVKM. This CDR3 has 12 residues. Trimming pared 4 bases from V and 4 bases from J, leaving 4 bases between. In DNA form, the CDR3 reads TGTGCCAGCAGTTATCTTAATGAAAAACTGTTTTTT. Residues: CASSYLNEKLFF.

The chain uses TRBV10-2 and TRBJ1-5; no firm D call. The germline V gene has CDR1 WSHSY and CDR2 SAAADI. There are 14 residues in the CDR3. Trimming pared 6 bases from V and 4 bases from J, leaving 13 bases between. The CDR3 here is CASREGRGNQPQHF. The CDR3 DNA reads as TGCGCCAGCAGGGAGGGTCGGGGAAATCAGCCCCAGCATTTT.

The rearrangement links TRBV9 to TRBJ1-1; 8 bases line up with TRBD1. The CDR3 loop spans 18 amino acids. Germline V gene sequence: CDR1 SGDLS, CDR2 YYNGEE. J gave up 5 bases and V 2 bases, and 17 bases lay outside the gene matches. The CDR3 loop is CASSVDSRTGKGGTEAFF. CDR3 nucleotides: TGTGCCAGCAGCGTCGACTCTCGGACAGGGAAAGGAGGGACTGAAGCTTTCTTT.

V is TRBV3-1 (or the pseudogene TRBV3-2) and J is TRBJ1-1; D is perhaps TRBD1 (5 bases). The CDR3 loop spans 15 amino acids. Trimming pared 4 bases from V and 11 bases from J, leaving 23 bases between. Germline CDR1 is LGHDT and CDR2 is YNNKEL (reference sequence). CDR3 DNA sequence: TGTGCCAGCAGCCGGCCGCAGGGTTCTGACGTTGTGGCTTTCTTT. It is translated as CASSRPQGSDVVAFF.

The J gene is TRBJ1-4, the V gene TRBV12-3 or TRBV12-4; D not certain. V lost 5 bases to trimming and J lost 7 bases, with 11 bases between them. CDR3 size: 13 residues. CDR3 in DNA: TGTGCCAGCAGTCCCCCGTCGGTTGAAAAACTGTTTTTT. It codes for CASSPPSVEKLFF.

The J gene is TRBJ2-7, the V gene TRBV30; the D gene is possibly TRBD2 (7 bases). The CDR3 sequence is 14 residues long. The V gene's germline CDR1 is GTSNPN and CDR2 SVGIG (reference sequence). V dropped 2 bases and J dropped 5 bases, with 16 bases sitting between them. CDR3: CAWSRKGGGDEQYF. The CDR3 region has the DNA TGTGCCTGGAGTCGCAAGGGGGGGGGCGACGAGCAGTACTTC.

The rearrangement uses TRBV9 and TRBJ1-1; D unclear. This CDR3 is 14 amino acids long. Germline CDR1 SGDLS, CDR2 YYNGEE. V was shortened by 4 bases and J by 1 base, with 11 bases between the two germline ends. CDR3 sequence: CASSLGSGNTEAFF. CDR3 DNA sequence: TGTGCCAGCAGCCTAGGATCGGGGAACACTGAAGCTTTCTTT.

V usage is TRBV7-9 and J usage is TRBJ1-1; 8 bases match TRBD1. Losses at the gene ends were 4 bases for V and 6 bases for J; bases not matched to a gene: 4. The germline gives CDR1 SEHNR, CDR2 FQNEAQ (reference sequence). This CDR3 comprises 13 residues. For the CDR3, the DNA is TGTGCCAGCAGCTCTCGGGACAGGTCTGAAGCTTTCTTT. As protein: CASSSRDRSEAFF.

This chain uses TRBV4-1 with TRBJ2-3; unclear D gene. Trimming stripped 0 bases from V and 5 bases from J, with 15 bases between. The germline CDR1 and CDR2 sequences are MGHRA and YSYEKL. The CDR3 length is 16 residues. In DNA form, the CDR3 reads TGCGCCAGCAGCCAAGATCGATTGGAGATGAAAGATACGCAGTATTTT. It codes for CASSQDRLEMKDTQYF.

The CDR3 protein is CATSDGGLAGGQNTGELFF. CDR3 bases: TGTGCCACCAGTGATGGAGGACTAGCGGGGGGCCAGAACACCGGGGAGCTGTTTTTT. The V and J genes are TRBV24-1 and TRBJ2-2, with 14 bases lining up with TRBD2. Trimming took 3 bases from V and 1 from J; bases not matched to a gene: 6. Germline CDR1 KGHDR, CDR2 SFDVKD. The CDR3 runs 19 residues.

The V gene is TRBV6-5, the J gene TRBJ1-1, with D perhaps matching TRBD1 (5 bases). V dropped 6 bases and J dropped 7 bases, with 15 bases sitting between them. CDR1 is MNHEY and CDR2 is SVGAGI in the germline V gene. The CDR3 has 13 residues. Here the CDR3 DNA reads TGTGCCAGCAGGCCACCCGCTACAGGTGAAGCTTTCTTT. This translates into CASRPPATGEAFF.

J is TRBJ2-5 and V is TRBV12-5; 9 bases align to TRBD1. Trimming cost V 1 base and J 2 bases; bases outside gene matches: 5. The CDR3 is 16 amino acids. In germline, CDR1 is LGHNT, CDR2 FRNRAP. As DNA, the CDR3 is TGTGCTAGTGGTTTGGAACAGGGGGCGCTTCAAGAGACCCAGTACTTC. Amino acid sequence: CASGLEQGALQETQYF.